This T cell receptor beta chain was profiled in a study of blood T cell repertoires in COVID-19. Study-level information: Nucleic acid was either cDNA or gDNA, and it came from T cells, B-cell-depleted T cells, or PBMCs.

Per the authors' pipeline: Cell counts per sample came from amplifying reference gene primers. The repertoire was sequenced with immunoSEQ multiplex PCR; TCRdb's copy has only in-frame clones and lacks some. V and J calls plus clone size are reproduced from that table; the DNA served to infer D and trimming. The table shows approximately 300,000 clones, with around 90% occurring only once. The germline V gene has CDR1 SGHTA and CDR2 FQGNSA. V was shortened by 5 bases and J by 4 bases, with 14 bases between the two germline ends. This CDR3 region has 14 residues. The V gene is TRBV7-2, the J gene TRBJ1-1, with unresolved D. The sample taken for sequencing was peripheral blood. The TCR sequence derives from a woman between 45 and 60 years old who had recovered from COVID-19. The CDR3 loop reads CASSARGLGTEAFF. The DNA of the CDR3 is TGTGCCAGCAGCGCTAGAGGGTTGGGCACTGAAGCTTTCTTT. The full variable domain, rest sourced from reference TRBV7-2 and TRBJ1-1, is GAGVSQSPSNKVTEKGKDVELRCDPISGHTALYWYRQSLGQGLEFLIYFQGNSAPDKSGLPSDRFSAERTGGSVSTLTIQRTQQEDSAVYLCASSARGLGTEAFFGQGTRLTVV.